The next 23 T cell receptor beta chains were all read from a single sample in a study of shared clonotypes between healthy human individuals. Clones were read by immunoSEQ multiplex PCR, and TCRdb kept only the in-frame ones, dropping some. The sample yields approximately 350,000 clones, approximately 79% seen once. The sequenced sample consisted of memory CD4+ T cells sorted from blood. Subset reported: CD45RA-negative fraction. The source is a man aged 25-40 years in good health.

J is TRBJ2-7 and V is TRBV5-4, with 10 bases aligning to TRBD2. CDR1 and CDR2 (germline): SGHNT, YYREEE (reference sequence). The ends lost 5 bases at V and 3 bases at J; junction bases unmatched: 5. This CDR3 has 14 residues. The CDR3 DNA reads TGTGCCAGCAGTCTAGCGGGGGTTGACTACGAGCAGTACTTC. Translating gives CASSLAGVDYEQYF.

The sample holds many counts of this clone. The rearrangement joins TRBV7-9 to TRBJ2-7; D gene ambiguous. V lost 2 bases and J lost 5, with 13 bases in between. CDR3 length: 14 amino acids. Germline V gives CDR1 SEHNR, CDR2 FQNEAQ (reference sequence). CDR3: CASSLLTGADEQYF. The CDR3 DNA sequence: TGTGCCAGCAGCTTATTAACGGGTGCAGACGAGCAGTACTTC.

This clone was counted a few times. The rearrangement links TRBV5-1 to TRBJ1-1, with D possibly matching TRBD1 (6 bases). The CDR3 totals 14 residues. Germline V gives CDR1 SGHRS, CDR2 YFSETQ. The germline V and J ends were trimmed by 3 bases and 4 bases, with 13 bases remaining between them. The CDR3 region has the DNA TGCGCCAGCAGCTCGGCGGGGGCGGCCACTGAAGCTTTCTTT. Protein: CASSSAGAATEAFF.

This clone occurred once. The chain employs TRBV11-2 and TRBJ1-5; D is ambiguous. CDR1 is SGHAT, CDR2 FQNNGV, per germline. V was pared by 1 base and J by 2 bases, with 12 bases between. The CDR3 runs 16 residues. The CDR3 region is CASSLVSRWGNQPQHF. The DNA for the CDR3 is TGTGCCAGCAGCTTAGTTTCCAGGTGGGGCAATCAGCCCCAGCATTTT.

The genes are TRBV27 and TRBJ2-3, with 7 bases that match TRBD2. CDR3 length: 15 amino acids. V dropped 4 bases and J dropped 8; count of bases not matched to a gene: 12. CDR1 is MNHEY, CDR2 SMNVEV, per germline (reference sequence). The CDR3 DNA is TGTGCCAGCAGTTACGGAAGCGGGGTGGTTCTTACGCAGTATTTT. Its translation is CASSYGSGVVLTQYF.

J is TRBJ1-1 and V is TRBV6-1; TRBD1 matches 8 bases. CDR1 is MNHNS and CDR2 is SASEGT in the germline V gene. The CDR3 length is 15 residues. The junction had 6 bases not matched to a gene; V was cut back by 6 bases and J by 0 bases. CDR3 bases: TGTGCCAGCAGGGACAGGGTTTTCATGAACACTGAAGCTTTCTTT. Translating it yields CASRDRVFMNTEAFF.

J is TRBJ1-2 and V is TRBV4-3; maybe TRBD1 (5 bases). Trimming left V 0 bases short and J 3 bases short, with 5 bases between. CDR1 LGHNA and CDR2 YSLEER come from the germline V gene. The CDR3 has 13 residues. This CDR3 is CASSQDRDYGYTF. The CDR3 bases are TGCGCCAGCAGCCAAGACAGGGACTATGGCTACACCTTC.

The V gene is TRBV18, the J gene TRBJ2-1; D is perhaps TRBD1 or TRBD2 (5 bases each). The CDR3 runs 11 residues. The germline V gene has CDR1 KGHSH and CDR2 LQKENI. Trimming pared 0 bases from V and 11 bases from J, leaving 5 bases between. CDR3 nucleotide sequence: TGTGCCAGCTCACCACCGGGACAGCAGTTCTTC. Translating it yields CASSPPGQQFF. Complete variable domain (other parts from reference TRBV18 and TRBJ2-1): NAGVMQNPRHLVRRRGQEARLRCSPMKGHSHVYWYRQLPEEGLKFMVYLQKENIIDESGMPKERFSAEFPKEGPSILRIQQVVRGDSAAYFCASSPPGQQFFGPGTRLTVL.

This clone was seen a handful of times. This chain links TRBV6-1 with TRBJ2-5; D is unresolved. CDR3 size: 12 residues. Deletions cut 5 bases from V and 5 bases from J, with 9 bases between. The V gene's germline CDR1 is MNHNS and CDR2 SASEGT. Written as DNA, the CDR3 is TGTGCCAGCAGTAGACATATGGAGACCCAGTACTTC. Its protein product is CASSRHMETQYF.

The J gene is TRBJ1-2, the V gene TRBV9, with 8 bases lining up with TRBD1. V lost 4 bases, J lost 8 bases, and 13 bases stayed unmatched. The CDR3 covers 15 residues. Germline CDR1 and CDR2: SGDLS and YYNGEE. CDR3: CASSPGQGALGGYTF. The CDR3 bases are TGTGCCAGCAGCCCGGGCCAGGGGGCGCTGGGAGGCTACACCTTC.

The chain has TRBV4-3 and TRBJ2-1, with 7 bases lining up with TRBD1. The CDR3 contains 16 residues. The V and J ends lost 3 bases and 4 bases, in that order; junction bases with no gene match: 9. Germline V gene lookup returns CDR1 LGHNA and CDR2 YSLEER. This CDR3 is CASSHITGDGYNEQFF. As DNA, the CDR3 is TGCGCCAGCAGCCATATCACAGGGGATGGGTACAATGAGCAGTTCTTC.

This sequence joins TRBV11-2 and TRBJ2-3; 14 nucleotides line up with TRBD2. Germline V gene sequence: CDR1 SGHAT, CDR2 FQNNGV. CDR3 length equals 18 residues. V lost 4 bases and J lost 0; bases outside the gene matches: 6. The CDR3, as DNA: TGTGCCAGCAGCTACGGACTAGCGGGAGGTGCTAGCACAGATACGCAGTATTTT. Its translation: CASSYGLAGGASTDTQYF.

The chain recombines TRBV18 with TRBJ2-7, with TRBD1 matching 7 bases. The CDR3 covers 16 residues. The V and J ends lost 2 bases and 1 base, in that order; junction bases with no gene match: 8. Germline V lookup: CDR1 KGHSH, CDR2 LQKENI. CDR3 sequence reads: CASSPTRQGYSYEQYF. CDR3 coding DNA: TGTGCCAGCTCACCAACGAGACAGGGCTATTCCTACGAGCAGTACTTC.

This clone was counted a few times. The rearrangement uses TRBV5-3 and TRBJ2-7, with D hard to call. TRBV5-3 is an ORF, and what it does is uncertain. The CDR3 has 16 amino acids. Trimming took 3 bases from V and 2 from J, leaving 18 bases between them. CDR3 protein: CARSCDARRWAYEQYF. The CDR3 coding sequence is TGTGCCAGAAGCTGTGATGCTAGGCGTTGGGCCTACGAGCAGTACTTC.

V gene TRBV7-9 combines with J gene TRBJ1-4; 7 positions agree with TRBD1. V gave up 2 bases and J gave up 5 bases; unmatched junction bases: 5. The CDR3 loop spans 15 amino acids. Germline values: CDR1 SEHNR, CDR2 FQNEAQ (reference sequence). CDR3 sequence: CASSLRQGGNEKLFF. The DNA of the CDR3 is TGTGCCAGCAGCTTAAGGCAGGGGGGAAATGAAAAACTGTTTTTT.

This rearrangement joins TRBV6-1 to TRBJ2-7; 12 positions match TRBD1. The CDR3 is 14 amino acids. V gave up 6 bases and J gave up 6 bases; unmatched junction bases: 6. Germline CDR1 reads MNHNS; CDR2 reads SASEGT. The CDR3 loop reads CASRRGQGAIEQYF. CDR3 in DNA: TGTGCCAGCAGGAGGGGACAGGGGGCGATCGAGCAGTACTTC.

This CDR3 reads CASRGHTGELFF. CDR3 coding DNA: TGTGCCAGCAGGGGGCACACCGGGGAGCTGTTTTTT. The rearrangement uses TRBV27 and TRBJ2-2; D is perhaps TRBD1 (5 bases). The germline V and J ends were trimmed by 6 bases and 3 bases, with 5 bases remaining between them. The length of the CDR3 is 12 residues. Germline assignment: CDR1 MNHEY and CDR2 SMNVEV (reference sequence).

CDR3 coding DNA: TGTGCCAGCAGCCCTCAACCTCCAGATACGCAGTATTTT. Protein sequence: CASSPQPPDTQYF. The chain combines TRBV7-3 with TRBJ2-3, with D unresolved. Germline-derived CDR1 and CDR2 are SGHTA and FQGTGA. The V end was cut by 5 bases, the J end by 4 bases, with 10 bases between. This CDR3 has 13 residues.

The chain links TRBV10-1 to TRBJ2-7, with D unresolved. From germline, CDR1 is WNHNN and CDR2 SYGVQD (reference sequence). The CDR3 is 14 residues long. V lost 0 bases and J 3 bases, leaving 9 bases between the germline ends. The CDR3 DNA is TGCGCCAGCAGTGAGTCAGGGTTGGGCTACGAGCAGTACTTC. Translated, it gives CASSESGLGYEQYF.

CDR3 DNA sequence: TGTGCCAGCTCACCAATCCCGAGGACGGGCCAAGAGACCCAGTACTTC. Translated: CASSPIPRTGQETQYF. V gene TRBV18 combines with J gene TRBJ2-5, with no clear D. This CDR3 contains 16 residues. With 2 bases removed from V and 1 base from J, the gap between germline ends came to 14 bases. Germline V gives CDR1 KGHSH, CDR2 LQKENI.

For this clone: The sample holds other DNA sequences that translate to the same CDR3. The chain is built from TRBV6-5 and TRBJ2-7; TRBD2 matches at 12 bases. Per germline, CDR1 MNHEY and CDR2 SVGAGI. The length of the CDR3 is 16 residues. V shed 3 bases and J 1 base; nucleotides not matched to a gene: 4. CDR3 DNA sequence: TGTGCCAGCAGTTATCTACTAGCGGGAGGATCCTACGAGCAGTACTTC. It encodes CASSYLLAGGSYEQYF.

This chain connects TRBV5-1 to TRBJ2-1; 9 bases map to TRBD2. CDR1 and CDR2 from the germline V gene are SGHRS and YFSETQ. The CDR3 is made up of 17 amino acids. The J segment lost 0 bases and the V segment lost 4 bases, leaving 8 bases of the junction unmatched. DNA for the CDR3: TGCGCCAGCAGCCAAGACCTAGCGGGAAGCTCCTACAATGAGCAGTTCTTC. The encoded protein is CASSQDLAGSSYNEQFF.

As to this clone: The germline gene is not matched at one end of the junction; a read error may be the cause. The chain carries TRBV7-7 and TRBJ2-1; D is perhaps TRBD2 (6 bases). The CDR3 loop spans 14 amino acids. Germline loops: CDR1 SSHAT, CDR2 FNYEAQ (reference sequence). The CDR3 is CASSSVGGNNEQFF. CDR3 nucleotides: TGTGCTAGCAGCTCAGTCGGGGGTAACAATGAGCAGTTCTTC.